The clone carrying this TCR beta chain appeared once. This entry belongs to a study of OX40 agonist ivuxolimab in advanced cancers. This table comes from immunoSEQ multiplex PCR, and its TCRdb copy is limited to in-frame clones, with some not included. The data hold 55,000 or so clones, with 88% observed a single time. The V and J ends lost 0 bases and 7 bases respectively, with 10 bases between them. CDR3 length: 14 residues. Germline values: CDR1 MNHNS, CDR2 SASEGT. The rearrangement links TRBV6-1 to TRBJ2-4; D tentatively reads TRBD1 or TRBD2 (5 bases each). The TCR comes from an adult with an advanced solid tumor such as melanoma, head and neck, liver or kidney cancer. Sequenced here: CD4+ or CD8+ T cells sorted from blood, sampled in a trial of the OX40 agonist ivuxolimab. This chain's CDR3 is CASSEAPGTNIQYF. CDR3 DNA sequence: TGTGCCAGCAGTGAAGCCCCAGGGACGAACATTCAGTACTTC.